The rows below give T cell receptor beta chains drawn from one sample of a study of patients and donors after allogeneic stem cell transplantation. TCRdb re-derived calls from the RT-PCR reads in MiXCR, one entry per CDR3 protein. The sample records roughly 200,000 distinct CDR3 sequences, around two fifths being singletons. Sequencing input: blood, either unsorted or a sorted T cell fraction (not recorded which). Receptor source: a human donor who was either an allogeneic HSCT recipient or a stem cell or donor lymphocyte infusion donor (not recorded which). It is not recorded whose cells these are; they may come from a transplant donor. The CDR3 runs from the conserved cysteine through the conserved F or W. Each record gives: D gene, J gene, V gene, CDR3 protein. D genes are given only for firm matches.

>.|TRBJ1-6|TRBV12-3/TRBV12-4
CASTPYGFNSPLHF
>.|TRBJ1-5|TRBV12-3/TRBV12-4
CASSLRAVWQPQHF
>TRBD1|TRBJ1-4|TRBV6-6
CASSYLDRVEEKLFF
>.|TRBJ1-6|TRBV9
CASSVRPRDTDNSPLHF
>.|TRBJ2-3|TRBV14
CASSQVNSEDTQYF
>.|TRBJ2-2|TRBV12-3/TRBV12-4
CASSDPRGWGELFF
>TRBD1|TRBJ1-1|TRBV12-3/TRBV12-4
CASSPDRGKRSTEAFF
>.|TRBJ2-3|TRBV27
CASRRNTGVSTDTQYF
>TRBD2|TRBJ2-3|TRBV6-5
CASSYRLAGGLGTDTQYF
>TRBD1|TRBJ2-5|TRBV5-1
CASSPGTGSPETQYF
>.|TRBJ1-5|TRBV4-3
CASSQDLSGPLVHQPQHF
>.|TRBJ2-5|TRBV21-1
CASSPKRGLGYF
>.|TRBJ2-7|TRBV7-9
CASTNSGTGYEQYF
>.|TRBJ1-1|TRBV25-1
CASRHPGRTTAFF
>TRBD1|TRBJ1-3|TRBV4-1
CASSPRGDRVNSGNTIYF
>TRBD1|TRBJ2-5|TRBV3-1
CASSQDAPGQRETQYF
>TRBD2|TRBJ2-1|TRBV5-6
CASSLRAGAPFNEQFF
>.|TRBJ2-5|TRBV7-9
CASSLSLETQYF
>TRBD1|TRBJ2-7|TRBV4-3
CASSPGPRTGIDEQYF
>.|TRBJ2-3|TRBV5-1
CASSSGQPSTDTQYF
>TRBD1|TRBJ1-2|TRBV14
CASSPGQGGYTF
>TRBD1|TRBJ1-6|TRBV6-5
CASSDGGQTPRSPLHF
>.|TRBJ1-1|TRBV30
CAWSRTEAFF
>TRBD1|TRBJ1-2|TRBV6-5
CASSLYLGQGYGYTF
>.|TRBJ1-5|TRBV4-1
CASSLRRLNQPQHF
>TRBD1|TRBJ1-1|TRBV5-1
CASSKTGGVDTEAFF
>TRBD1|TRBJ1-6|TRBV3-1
CASSLRTGTSSPLHF
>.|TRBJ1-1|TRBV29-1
CSVERPLDTEAFF
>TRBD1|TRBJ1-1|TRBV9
CASSVEGASGAFF
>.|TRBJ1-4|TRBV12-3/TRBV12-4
CASSPPPGREKLFF
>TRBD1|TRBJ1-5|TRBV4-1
CASSHVAADRGAHQPQHF
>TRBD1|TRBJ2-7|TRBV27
CASRRDRYYEQYF
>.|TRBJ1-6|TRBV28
CASSSYGGGRSYNSPLHF
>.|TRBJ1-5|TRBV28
CASSPRGGYNQPQHF
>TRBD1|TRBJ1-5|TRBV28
CASGRGGDGNQPQHF
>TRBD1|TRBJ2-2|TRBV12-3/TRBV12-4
CASKITGGQTGELFF
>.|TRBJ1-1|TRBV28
CASSFWITEAFF
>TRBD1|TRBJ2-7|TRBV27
CASSPIDRVGYEQYF
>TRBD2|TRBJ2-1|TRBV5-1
CASSLGEGLQFF
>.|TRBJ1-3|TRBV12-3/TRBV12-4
CASTRHSGNTIYF
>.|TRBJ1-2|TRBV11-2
CASSLSLYRENYGYTF